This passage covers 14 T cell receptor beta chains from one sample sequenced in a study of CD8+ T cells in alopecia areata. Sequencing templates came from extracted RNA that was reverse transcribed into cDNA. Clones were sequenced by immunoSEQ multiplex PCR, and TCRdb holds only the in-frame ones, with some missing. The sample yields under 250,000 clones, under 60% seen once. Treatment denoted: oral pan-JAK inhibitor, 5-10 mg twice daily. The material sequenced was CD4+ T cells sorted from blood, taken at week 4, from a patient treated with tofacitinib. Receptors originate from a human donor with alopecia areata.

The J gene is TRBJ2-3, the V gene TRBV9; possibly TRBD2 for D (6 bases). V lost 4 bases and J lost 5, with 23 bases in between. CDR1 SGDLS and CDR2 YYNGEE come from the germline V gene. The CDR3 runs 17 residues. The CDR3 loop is CASSPDDSGYLRDTQYF. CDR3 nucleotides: TGTGCCAGCAGCCCAGACGATAGCGGCTACCTCAGAGATACGCAGTATTTT. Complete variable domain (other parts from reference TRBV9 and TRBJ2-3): DSGVTQTPKHLITATGQRVTLRCSPRSGDLSVYWYQQSLDQGLQFLIQYYNGEERAKGNILERFSAQQFPDLHSELNLSSLELGDSALYFCASSPDDSGYLRDTQYFGPGTRLTVL.

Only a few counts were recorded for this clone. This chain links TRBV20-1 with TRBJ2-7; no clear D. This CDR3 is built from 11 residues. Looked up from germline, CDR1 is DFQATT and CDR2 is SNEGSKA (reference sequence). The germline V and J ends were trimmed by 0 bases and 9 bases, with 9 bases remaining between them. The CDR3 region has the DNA TGCAGTGCTAGAGACCTGACTGGGCAGTACTTC. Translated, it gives CSARDLTGQYF.

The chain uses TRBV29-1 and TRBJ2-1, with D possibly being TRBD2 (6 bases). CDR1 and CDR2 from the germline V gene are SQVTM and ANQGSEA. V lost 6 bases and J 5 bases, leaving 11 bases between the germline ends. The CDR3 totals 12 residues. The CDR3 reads CSVEGLNNEQFF. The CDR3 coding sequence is TGCAGCGTCGAGGGACTTAACAATGAGCAGTTCTTC.

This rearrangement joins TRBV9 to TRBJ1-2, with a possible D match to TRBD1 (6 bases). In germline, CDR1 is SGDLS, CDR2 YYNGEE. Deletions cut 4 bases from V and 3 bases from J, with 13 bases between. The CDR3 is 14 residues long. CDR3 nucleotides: TGTGCCAGCAGCCCGACGACAGGAGACTATGGCTACACCTTC. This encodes CASSPTTGDYGYTF.

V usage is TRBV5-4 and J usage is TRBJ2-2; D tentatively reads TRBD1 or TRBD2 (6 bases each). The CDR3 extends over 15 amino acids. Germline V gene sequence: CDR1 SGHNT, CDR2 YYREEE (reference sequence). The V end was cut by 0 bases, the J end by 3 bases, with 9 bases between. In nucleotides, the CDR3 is TGTGCCAGCAGCTTGGCGGGGGCGGACACCGGGGAGCTGTTTTTT. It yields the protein CASSLAGADTGELFF.

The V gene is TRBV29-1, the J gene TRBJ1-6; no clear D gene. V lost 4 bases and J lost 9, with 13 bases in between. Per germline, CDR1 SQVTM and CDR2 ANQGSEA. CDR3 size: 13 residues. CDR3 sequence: CSVGNREGSPLHF. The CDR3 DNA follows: TGCAGCGTTGGAAACCGGGAGGGTTCACCCCTCCACTTT. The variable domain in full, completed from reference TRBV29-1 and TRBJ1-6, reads SAVISQKPSRDICQRGTSLTIQCQVDSQVTMMFWYRQQPGQSLTLIATANQGSEATYESGFVIDKFPISRPNLTFSTLTVSNMSPEDSSIYLCSVGNREGSPLHFGNGTRLTVT.

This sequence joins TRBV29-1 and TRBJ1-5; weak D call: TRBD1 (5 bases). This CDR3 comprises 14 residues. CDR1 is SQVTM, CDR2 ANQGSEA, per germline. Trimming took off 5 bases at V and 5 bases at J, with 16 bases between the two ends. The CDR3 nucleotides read TGCAGCGTTTCCAAAGGGTGGGGGGATCAGCCCCAGCATTTT. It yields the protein CSVSKGWGDQPQHF.

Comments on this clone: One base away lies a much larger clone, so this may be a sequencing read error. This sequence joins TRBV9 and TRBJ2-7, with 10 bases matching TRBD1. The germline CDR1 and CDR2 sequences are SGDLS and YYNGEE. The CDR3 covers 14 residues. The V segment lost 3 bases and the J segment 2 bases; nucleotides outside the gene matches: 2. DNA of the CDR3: TGTGCCAGCAGCGCGACAGGGGGCCCCTACGAGCAGTACTTC. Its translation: CASSATGGPYEQYF.

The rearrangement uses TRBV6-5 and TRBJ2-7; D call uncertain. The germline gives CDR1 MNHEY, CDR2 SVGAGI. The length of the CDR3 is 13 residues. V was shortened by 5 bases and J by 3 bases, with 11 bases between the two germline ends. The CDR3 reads CASSNLQFYEQYF. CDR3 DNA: TGTGCCAGCAGTAACCTGCAGTTCTACGAGCAGTACTTC.

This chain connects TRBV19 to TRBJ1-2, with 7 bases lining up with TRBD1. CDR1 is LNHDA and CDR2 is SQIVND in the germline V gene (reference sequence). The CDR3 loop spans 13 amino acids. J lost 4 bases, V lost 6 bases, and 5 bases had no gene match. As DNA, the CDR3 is TGTGCCAGTAGACCGGGACAGTTCTATGGCTACACCTTC. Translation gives CASRPGQFYGYTF.

The CDR3 DNA reads as TGTGCCACCAGCACCAGACAGGGGCAGCCCCAGCATTTT. Protein sequence: CATSTRQGQPQHF. This rearrangement joins TRBV15 to TRBJ1-5, with 8 nucleotides matching TRBD1. The CDR3 length is 13 residues. Germline loops: CDR1 LNHNV, CDR2 YYDKDF (reference sequence). V gave up 4 bases and J gave up 7 bases; unmatched junction bases: 3.

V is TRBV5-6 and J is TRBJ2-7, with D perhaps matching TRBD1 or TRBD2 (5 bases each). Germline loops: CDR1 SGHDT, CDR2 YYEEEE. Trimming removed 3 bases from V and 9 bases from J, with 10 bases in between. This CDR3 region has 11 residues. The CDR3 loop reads CASSSWDGQYF. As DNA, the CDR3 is TGTGCCAGCAGCTCCTGGGACGGGCAGTACTTC.

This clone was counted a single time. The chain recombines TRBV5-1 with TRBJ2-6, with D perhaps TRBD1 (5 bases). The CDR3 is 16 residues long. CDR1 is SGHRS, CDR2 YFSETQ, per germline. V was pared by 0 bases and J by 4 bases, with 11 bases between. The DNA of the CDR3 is TGCGCCAGCAGCTTGGCAGGGAAAACCGGGGCCAACGTCCTGACTTTC. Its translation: CASSLAGKTGANVLTF.

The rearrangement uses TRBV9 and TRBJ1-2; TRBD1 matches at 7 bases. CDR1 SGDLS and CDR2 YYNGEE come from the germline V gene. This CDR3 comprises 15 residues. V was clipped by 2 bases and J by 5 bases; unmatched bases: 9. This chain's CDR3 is CASSVGDSSRYGYTF. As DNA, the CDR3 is TGTGCCAGCAGCGTGGGGGACAGCTCACGATATGGCTACACCTTC.